This TCR beta chain was recorded in a study of blood T cell repertoires in COVID-19. Background on the study: Acute and convalescent COVID-19 specimens originated in the United States, Italy and Spain.

The data were produced by immunoSEQ multiplex PCR, yet TCRdb's version contains in-frame clones alone and is incomplete. The table shows roughly 360,000 clones, with under 85% occurring only once. CDR1 and CDR2 from the germline V gene are MGHRA and YSYEKL. The trim removed 5 bases at V and 6 bases at J, leaving 3 bases unmatched. There are 12 residues in the CDR3. Sequencing was carried out using PBMCs or T cells enriched from blood (not recorded which). The gene calls are TRBV4-1 and TRBJ1-1, with 7 bases aligning to TRBD1. The source is a woman aged 45-65 years who had recovered from COVID-19. The CDR3 sequence: CASSTGTAEAFF. The CDR3 bases are TGCGCCAGCAGCACCGGGACAGCTGAAGCTTTCTTT.